Listed below are T cell receptor beta chains from one sample, sequenced in a study of spatial heterogeneity in lung cancer. TCRdb fed the 5' RACE reads into MiXCR, producing one record per CDR3 protein. Here the sample spans 48,000 or so distinct CDR3 sequences, roughly 5.7% being singletons. This specimen was PBMCs, taken at surgery. The source of these receptors is a male donor with early-stage non-small cell lung cancer. Both conserved end residues are part of each CDR3. The D gene is left open where the match is weak. Clone size is not always given. Where it is, it says once, few, many or a class for expanded clones.

D,length,size,V,J,DNA,CDR3
TRBD1,14,many,TRBV15,TRBJ1-1,TGTGCCACCGGCAGGGGAGGGGGCCGCACTGAAGCTTTCTTT,CATGRGGGRTEAFF
-,13,many,TRBV20-1,TRBJ1-6,TGCAGTGCTATGGGGCAGTATAATTCACCCCTCCACTTT,CSAMGQYNSPLHF
TRBD1,13,many,TRBV27,TRBJ1-1,TGTGCCAGCAGTGAATTCCACCAGGGGGCAGCTTTCTTT,CASSEFHQGAAFF
-,15,many,TRBV5-1,TRBJ2-7,TGCGCCAGCAGTTTTGACCCGGGGGACTCCTACGAGCAGTACTTC,CASSFDPGDSYEQYF
-,14,many,TRBV28,TRBJ2-3,TGTGCCAGCAGTCTCGGGACCAACACAGATACGCAGTATTTT,CASSLGTNTDTQYF
TRBD2,14,-,TRBV7-9,TRBJ2-1,TGTGCCAGCAATTCCCGGCGGGAGGATAATGAGCAGTTCTTC,CASNSRREDNEQFF
-,17,few,TRBV2,TRBJ1-4,TGTGCCAGCAGTGAAAGGTCCCACGGTCTACCTAATGAAAAACTGTTTTTT,CASSERSHGLPNEKLFF
-,15,many,TRBV5-4,TRBJ2-2,TGTGCCAGCAGCTCCCTGGGGGCGAACACCGGGGAGCTGTTTTTT,CASSSLGANTGELFF
TRBD1,14,few,TRBV29-1,TRBJ2-7,TGCAGCGTTGAGAGCAGGGGGCAGGACTACGAGCAGTACTTC,CSVESRGQDYEQYF
-,12,many,TRBV27,TRBJ1-6,TGTGCCAGCAGTGGGGGAAGGTCACCCCTCCACTTT,CASSGGRSPLHF
-,15,many,TRBV7-8,TRBJ1-4,TGTGCCAGCAGCTCCCACCCCAGGGGAGATGAAAAACTGTTTTTT,CASSSHPRGDEKLFF
TRBD1,12,many,TRBV20-1,TRBJ2-5,TGCAGTGCTAGAGATCAGGGGACAGGCCAGTACTTC,CSARDQGTGQYF
-,19,many,TRBV28,TRBJ2-6,TGTGCCAGCAGTTTTATTTTCTCCGGACCCGGCTCTGGGGCCAACGTCCTGACTTTC,CASSFIFSGPGSGANVLTF
-,12,many,TRBV2,TRBJ2-7,TGTGCCAGCAGTCACTACAACTACGAGCAGTACTTC,CASSHYNYEQYF
-,15,-,TRBV13,TRBJ1-6,TGTGCCAGCAGCTTCCGGGGGGTAGCCAATTCACCCCTCCACTTT,CASSFRGVANSPLHF
-,16,many,TRBV2,TRBJ2-3,TGTGCCAGCAGTGAAGCGCTTCGGGGGAACACAGATACGCAGTATTTT,CASSEALRGNTDTQYF
-,14,many,TRBV5-1,TRBJ1-5,TGCGCCAGCAGTCCGGCGGGGCAGAATCAGCCCCAGCATTTT,CASSPAGQNQPQHF
-,19,few,TRBV5-6,TRBJ2-5,TGTGCCAGCAGCTTGGAGAGGGGCGGCAGGCCCTCCCGCATCGAGACCCAGTACTTC,CASSLERGGRPSRIETQYF
TRBD1,16,few,TRBV18,TRBJ2-7,TGTGCCAGCTCACCTAAGGACAGGGCGCGAGTCTACGAGCAGTACTTC,CASSPKDRARVYEQYF
-,17,many,TRBV13,TRBJ2-2,TGTGCCAGCAGCGCCCGGGACTCCCCAAGGAACACCGGGGAGCTGTTTTTT,CASSARDSPRNTGELFF
TRBD2,17,many,TRBV7-9,TRBJ2-3,TGTGCCAGCAGCTTAGGGGCTGGGCTAGCGGGAACAGATACGCAGTATTTT,CASSLGAGLAGTDTQYF
TRBD1,20,-,TRBV5-1,TRBJ2-7,TGCGCCAGCAGCTTAAAGACGGGGACAGGGGGTAGCGCTAGCGTATACGAGCAGTACTTC,CASSLKTGTGGSASVYEQYF
TRBD2,21,-,TRBV4-1,TRBJ2-5,TGCGCCAGCAGCCGATCGACTGGGGGGGGAGGACTAGCGGGAGCAAAAGAGACCCAGTACTTC,CASSRSTGGGGLAGAKETQYF
-,16,-,TRBV4-3,TRBJ2-3,TGCGCCAGCAGCCAAGATCGTCCCGGGAGCGCAGATACGCAGTATTTT,CASSQDRPGSADTQYF
-,10,many,TRBV6-1,TRBJ2-7,TGTGCCAGCAGTGAAGTCCGCAGAGACTTC,CASSEVRRDF
-,13,once,TRBV6-6,TRBJ1-6,TGTGCCAGCGGCGGGCAGCTTAATTCACCCCTCCACTTT,CASGGQLNSPLHF
-,13,many,TRBV6-5,TRBJ2-1,TGTGCCAGCAGATGGGACTTCTACAATGAGCAGTTCTTC,CASRWDFYNEQFF
-,16,many,TRBV7-2,TRBJ2-1,TGTGCCAGCAGACCTAGGGACTTCGAGCCCTTCAATGAGCAGTTCTTC,CASRPRDFEPFNEQFF
-,17,many,TRBV19,TRBJ2-2,TGTGCCAGTAGTATCGGGCACGGTTCAATTCACACCGGGGAGCTGTTTTTT,CASSIGHGSIHTGELFF
-,15,many,TRBV9,TRBJ1-1,TGTGCCAGCAGCGTAGATCCGGTCTCGGACACTGAAGCTTTCTTT,CASSVDPVSDTEAFF
TRBD2,13,many,TRBV2,TRBJ2-1,TGTGCCAGCAGCGGGACTAGCGGGACTGAGCAGTTCTTC,CASSGTSGTEQFF
-,15,many,TRBV5-8,TRBJ2-3,TGTGCCAGCAGCCTGCGGTGGACAGCACTGGATACGCAGTATTTT,CASSLRWTALDTQYF
TRBD2,16,many,TRBV10-3,TRBJ2-3,TGTGCCATCAGTGCCGGACTAGCGGGAGGGGAAGATACGCAGTATTTT,CAISAGLAGGEDTQYF
-,16,many,TRBV12-3/TRBV12-4,TRBJ1-5,TGTGCCAGCAGCCCGGGGTTAGTAAGTGGAAATCAGCCCCAGCATTTT,CASSPGLVSGNQPQHF
-,14,many,TRBV20-1,TRBJ2-7,TGCAGTGCTTCCGAAGCGCGAAGCTCCTACGAGCAGTACTTC,CSASEARSSYEQYF
TRBD2,17,many,TRBV5-4,TRBJ2-1,TGTGCCAGCAGCTCGATGACTAGCGGGAGTGCCTACAATGAGCAGTTCTTC,CASSSMTSGSAYNEQFF
TRBD2,14,many,TRBV12-3/TRBV12-4,TRBJ2-1,TGTGCCAGCACGCTAGCGGGAGCCGGGGATGAGCAGTTCTTC,CASTLAGAGDEQFF
-,18,many,TRBV19,TRBJ2-6,TGTGCCAGTAGTATATTAGGGGCAGCTACCTCTGGGGCCAACGTCCTGACTTTC,CASSILGAATSGANVLTF
TRBD2,15,few,TRBV6-5,TRBJ2-3,TGTGCCAGCAGTTCCCCGGGACTAGCGGGAGTATTGCAGTATTTT,CASSSPGLAGVLQYF
-,12,many,TRBV7-2,TRBJ2-7,TGTGCCAGCAGCCCGACTAGATGGGCGCAGTACTTC,CASSPTRWAQYF
-,14,-,TRBV3-1,TRBJ2-1,TGTGCCAGCAGCCTCCTTTCGGGGATGGGTGAGCAGTTCTTC,CASSLLSGMGEQFF
-,14,many,TRBV20-1,TRBJ2-7,TGCAGTGCTAGAGATAACCCAGGGGCTGGGGAGCAGTACTTC,CSARDNPGAGEQYF
TRBD2,14,many,TRBV7-2,TRBJ2-7,TGTGCCAGCAGCTTAGACAGCGGGAGCAACGAGCAGTACTTC,CASSLDSGSNEQYF
TRBD1,15,many,TRBV6-5,TRBJ1-2,TGTGCCAGCAATGCGCCGGGAGGGGGCGGAGATGGCTACACCTTC,CASNAPGGGGDGYTF
TRBD1,17,many,TRBV6-2/TRBV6-3,TRBJ1-2,TGTGCCAGCAGTCCCCCGGACAGGGGCTATCAGGACTATGGCTACACCTTC,CASSPPDRGYQDYGYTF
-,16,many,TRBV20-1,TRBJ2-7,TGCAGTGCTAGAGATCTACGAGGCCAGGGGGGCTACGAGCAGTACTTC,CSARDLRGQGGYEQYF
TRBD2,13,many,TRBV11-3,TRBJ2-1,TGTGCCAGCAGCCAGACTAGCGGTACGGAGCAGTTCTTC,CASSQTSGTEQFF
-,14,many,TRBV7-9,TRBJ2-4,TGTGCCAGCAGCCCCCGATCTACAGGGAACATTCAGTACTTC,CASSPRSTGNIQYF
-,19,-,TRBV4-1,TRBJ1-5,TGCGCCAGCAGCCGGAACATCATGCAGGGACTTTATAGCAATCAGCCCCAGCATTTT,CASSRNIMQGLYSNQPQHF
-,12,-,TRBV5-4,TRBJ2-1,TGTGCCAGCAGCTTGACAGGGAATGAGCAGTTCTTC,CASSLTGNEQFF
TRBD1,16,many,TRBV5-6,TRBJ2-1,TGTGCCAGCAGCCCCGGGACAGGGGTATCCTACAATGAGCAGTTCTTC,CASSPGTGVSYNEQFF
TRBD1,17,many,TRBV4-2,TRBJ1-6,TGTGCCAGCAGCCGGGGGGGGACAGGGGAGAATAATTCACCCCTCCACTTT,CASSRGGTGENNSPLHF
TRBD1,15,many,TRBV27,TRBJ2-4,TGTGCCAGCAGTTTAACCGGGACAGGGGAAAACATTCAGTACTTC,CASSLTGTGENIQYF
-,13,many,TRBV7-9,TRBJ2-7,TGTGCCAGCAGCTTAGTGGGCACCTACGAGCAGTACTTC,CASSLVGTYEQYF